The clone carrying this T cell receptor (beta chain) was recorded many times. The sample is drawn from a study of early T cells in non-severe SARS-CoV-2 infection. TCRdb re-analysed the 5' RACE reads in MiXCR, keeping a single row per CDR3 protein. This sample has about 59,000 distinct CDR3 sequences, with under 15% found just once. This TCR was sampled from an adult who was a healthcare worker with PCR-confirmed SARS-CoV-2 infection or an uninfected control (not recorded which). Here the sequenced sample was whole blood, taken at baseline.

CDR3 in DNA: TGCGCCAGCAGCTATGGGGATGGAGAAGCTTTCTTT. It codes for CASSYGDGEAFF. The chain links TRBV5-1 to TRBJ1-1; D uncertain. This CDR3 is built from 12 residues. The germline V gene has CDR1 SGHRS and CDR2 YFSETQ. V lost 3 bases to trimming and J lost 8 bases, with 11 bases between them.